This T cell receptor (beta chain) originates from a study of identical twins. Study-wide results and caveats: One should note that invariant MAIT and iNKT cells could partly confound zero-insertion analyses.

This clonotype was counted at least ten times. Its antigen is not identified. Unique molecular identifiers were in the cDNA, with template-switch universal primer binding. TCRdb called the 5' RACE reads again in MiXCR, with one record for every CDR3 protein. This repertoire shows some 250,000 distinct CDR3 sequences, roughly 13% found once; its top ten account for roughly 4.2%. This CDR3 has 15 residues. Germline loops: CDR1 MGHRA, CDR2 YSYEKL. The trim removed 5 bases at V and 1 base at J, leaving 5 bases unmatched. In addition, the sample was reused for a study of yellow fever vaccine responses in identical twins. That paper notes: As reported, the vaccine T cell response of twins seemed partly convergent and partly personalized.

This TCR derives from a young woman in good health. V is TRBV4-1 and J is TRBJ2-5; 9 bases fit TRBD1. Sequencing was performed on memory (CD45RO+) T cells sorted from blood. The CDR3 bases are TGCGCCAGCAGCTTACAGGGGGCATCCCAAGAGACCCAGTACTTC. This translates into CASSLQGASQETQYF.